The 2 T cell receptor beta chains listed next were all sequenced from one sample in a study of T cell responses to AZD1222 COVID-19 vaccine. Using immunoSEQ multiplex PCR, the repertoire was profiled, and TCRdb retains in-frame clones only, with some absent. The sample has under 200,000 clones; roughly 92% are singletons. The specimen was peripheral blood, collected 28 days after the second dose of the MenACWY control vaccine. Receptor source: an adult who received the MenACWY meningococcal vaccine as a control.

This clone was seen a few times. This chain links TRBV6-6 with TRBJ1-4; the match to TRBD1 covers 9 bases. CDR1 MNHNY and CDR2 SVGAGI come from the germline V gene (reference sequence). CDR3 length: 20 amino acids. Trimming cost V 5 bases and J 0 bases; bases outside gene matches: 16. CDR3 protein: CASSGSPGQGFTATNEKLFF. CDR3 coding DNA: TGTGCCAGCAGTGGATCCCCGGGACAGGGATTTACTGCAACTAATGAAAAACTGTTTTTT.

This clone was observed a single time. The rearrangement joins TRBV7-2 to TRBJ1-4, with D perhaps TRBD1 (5 bases). From germline, CDR1 is SGHTA and CDR2 FQGNSA. The V gene lost 5 bases and the J gene lost 7 bases, with 14 bases spanning the gap. This CDR3 comprises 14 residues. CDR3 DNA: TGTGCCAGCAGCGCAGAGGGAGGGGCTGAAAAACTGTTTTTT. Its protein product is CASSAEGGAEKLFF.